This paragraph covers one TCR beta chain sequence. This clone's antigen is unknown. No quality values exist for individual bases; no much larger clone is one base distant. V has 0 bases trimmed and J has 8 bases trimmed; junction bases matching no gene number 6. CDR1 SGHDT and CDR2 YYEEEE are derived from the germline V gene. The cysteine opens and the phenylalanine closes a CDR3 of 15 amino acids. Of all the DNA, just the CDR3 is kept, 45 bases in frame from base 1. These data belong to a study of T-cell reconstitution after alpha-beta-depleted transplantation in children (dated by TCRdb to the mid-2010s). Background for the entire study: Using TCR repertoire profiling, the study quantitatively followed how T-cell immune reconstitution unfolded in children after TCRalphabeta/CD19-depleted allogeneic hematopoietic cell transplantation.

Libraries came from PCR. Sequencing relied on an Illumina HiSeq 2500. TCR library preparation used molecular barcoding, with unique molecular identifiers applied to normalize quantification of the TCRbeta repertoire. Clones were called with MiXCR by TCRdb after fastp trimmed the public reads at Q25, and only in-frame beta chains were retained. Each record represents a unique CDR3 protein, reported with the most common genes and DNA among its rows. This sample is represented by around 450,000 distinct CDR3 sequences; about 10% of them were singletons. Of the sample, 2% to 2.5% falls within the top ten clones. General conclusions and limits of the study: The high TCRbeta diversity at day 60 in some patients was ascribed to recipient T cells and intrathymic progenitors that had survived conditioning. Apparently early alphabetaT-cell count recovery about two months after transplant reportedly relied on only several hundred rapidly expanded clones derived from non-depleted graft cells. Hyperexpanded clone frequencies declined over subsequent months; after one year, T-cell counts and TCRbeta diversity were mostly attributed to newly produced T cells.

The treatment or condition label on this specimen signifies: allogeneic hematopoietic cell transplantation with graft depleted of TCRalphabeta T cells and CD19 B cells. TCRalphabeta/CD19-depleted allogeneic hematopoietic cell grafts were given to the transplant recipients, all of whom were children. The V gene is TRBV5-6 and the J gene is TRBJ2-1; 9 central bases correspond to TRBD1. This receptor was taken from a child under 10 years old with inherited bone marrow failure, due to receive a stem cell transplant. The sequences come from PBMCs, collected before TCRalphabeta/CD19-depleted stem cell transplant. In nucleotide form, the sequence is TGTGCCAGCAGCTTGGCCTTTACAGGGGGCTATGAGCAGTTCTTC. Its product reads: CASSLAFTGGYEQFF.